A single sample is the source of the 16 T cell receptor beta chains below, sequenced in a study of blood T cell repertoires in COVID-19. Assay used: immunoSEQ multiplex PCR; TCRdb lists only in-frame clones, some missing. In the table there are approximately 310,000 clones, roughly 89% of which are singletons. Material: PBMCs or T cells enriched from blood (not recorded which). These receptors were obtained from a man aged 55 to 70 who had recovered from COVID-19.

About this clone: Relative to the germline gene, one junction end is altered; a read error may explain this. The genes are TRBV7-2 and TRBJ2-5, with D possibly being TRBD1 (5 bases). This CDR3 is built from 13 residues. Germline assignment: CDR1 SGHTA and CDR2 FQGNSA. The CDR3 protein is CASSLEASQGRNF. The CDR3 DNA follows: TGTGCCAGCAGCTTAGAAGCCTCGCAGGGTCGAAACTTC. Complete variable domain (other parts from reference TRBV7-2 and TRBJ2-5): GAGVSQSPSNKVTEKGKDVELRCDPISGHTALYWYRQSLGQGLEFLIYFQGNSAPDKSGLPSDRFSAERTGGSVSTLTIQRTQQEDSAVYLCASSLEASQGRNFGPGTRLLVL.

The table lists this clone with a few counts. The chain combines TRBV12-3 or TRBV12-4 with TRBJ2-7; 8 nucleotides align to TRBD1. CDR3 length equals 13 residues. With 4 bases clipped from V and 7 bases from J, the junction kept 6 bases outside the gene matches. This CDR3 is CASSSRTGQEQYF. The CDR3 DNA reads TGTGCCAGCAGTTCGCGGACAGGGCAGGAGCAGTACTTC.

The CDR3 coding sequence is TGTGCCAGCAGCATAGGGGGGACTCCCTCTGGGGAGCAGTTCTTC. Translated: CASSIGGTPSGEQFF. V is TRBV7-2 and J is TRBJ2-1; the D call may be TRBD1 or TRBD2 (6 bases each). Germline assignment: CDR1 SGHTA and CDR2 FQGNSA. Trimming left V 5 bases short and J 10 bases short, with 21 bases between. This CDR3 has 15 residues. Looking up the rest from reference TRBV7-2 and TRBJ2-1 gives the full variable domain: GAGVSQSPSNKVTEKGKDVELRCDPISGHTALYWYRQSLGQGLEFLIYFQGNSAPDKSGLPSDRFSAERTGGSVSTLTIQRTQQEDSAVYLCASSIGGTPSGEQFFGPGTRLTVL.

V is TRBV18 and J is TRBJ2-2; D is uncertain. CDR1 is KGHSH and CDR2 is LQKENI in the germline V gene. Trimming removed 5 bases at V and 0 bases at J, with 7 bases between. The CDR3 spans 14 residues. The CDR3 protein is CASSSGTNTGELFF. In DNA form, the CDR3 reads TGTGCCAGCTCATCCGGTACGAACACCGGGGAGCTGTTTTTT.

The chain combines TRBV18 with TRBJ2-7; tentative D call: TRBD1 (6 bases). Germline V lookup: CDR1 KGHSH, CDR2 LQKENI. The CDR3 runs 17 residues. Trimming shortened V by 0 bases and J by 2 bases, and 17 bases separated the two germline ends. The CDR3 loop reads CASSPPGSLRGTYEQYF. CDR3 nucleotide sequence: TGTGCCAGCTCACCACCCGGCAGTCTTAGGGGGACCTACGAGCAGTACTTC.

V usage is TRBV7-9 and J usage is TRBJ1-4, with 11 nucleotides matching TRBD1. The germline V gene encodes CDR1 SEHNR and CDR2 FQNEAQ (reference sequence). CDR3 length equals 15 residues. V shed 5 bases and J 8 bases; nucleotides not matched to a gene: 7. The CDR3 DNA reads TGTGCCAGCAGCCCCCCGGGACAGGGGGTAGAAAAACTGTTTTTT. Translation: CASSPPGQGVEKLFF. The complete variable domain, with remaining parts taken from reference TRBV7-9 and TRBJ1-4, reads DTGVSQNPRHKITKRGQNVTFRCDPISEHNRLYWYRQTLGQGPEFLTYFQNEAQLEKSRLLSDRFSAERPKGSFSTLEIQRTEQGDSAMYLCASSPPGQGVEKLFFGSGTQLSVL.

V and J are TRBV27 and TRBJ2-5, with D possibly matching TRBD1 (6 bases). This CDR3 contains 14 residues. The V gene's germline CDR1 is MNHEY and CDR2 SMNVEV (reference sequence). V was trimmed by 3 bases and J by 5 bases, leaving 13 bases between them. CDR3 sequence reads: CASSLWGQGETQYF. The CDR3 DNA reads TGTGCCAGCAGTTTGTGGGGGCAGGGGGAGACCCAGTACTTC.

CDR3 amino acids: CASSQGLLAGGGSYNEQFF. The CDR3, as DNA: TGTGCCAGCAGCCAAGGACTACTAGCGGGAGGGGGGTCCTACAATGAGCAGTTCTTC. The chain has TRBV3-1 (or the pseudogene TRBV3-2) and TRBJ2-1; 13 nucleotides align to TRBD2. This CDR3 comprises 19 residues. After removal of 1 base from V and 1 base from J, the junction contained 7 bases not matched to a gene. The germline gives CDR1 LGHDT, CDR2 YNNKEL (reference sequence).

The chain is built from TRBV27 and TRBJ2-7; tentatively, D is TRBD1 (6 bases). Germline V gives CDR1 MNHEY, CDR2 SMNVEV (reference sequence). This CDR3 comprises 14 residues. V gave up 6 bases and J gave up 3 bases, with 15 bases separating them. The CDR3 sequence: CASRIPGHRYEQYF. The CDR3 DNA reads TGTGCCAGCAGGATACCGGGACACCGCTACGAGCAGTACTTC.

This rearrangement joins TRBV28 to TRBJ1-5; no firm D call. V was pared by 3 bases and J by 3 bases, with 9 bases between. Germline loops: CDR1 MDHEN, CDR2 SYDVKM. The CDR3 extends over 14 amino acids. The CDR3 bases are TGTGCCAGCAGTTTTTCAGGACTCAATCAGCCCCAGCATTTT. Translating it yields CASSFSGLNQPQHF.

The rearrangement uses TRBV5-1 and TRBJ2-2, with D perhaps TRBD1 (6 bases). Trimming stripped 4 bases from V and 1 base from J, with 38 bases between. CDR3 length: 24 amino acids. Germline lookup yields CDR1 SGHRS and CDR2 YFSETQ. The CDR3, as DNA: TGCGCCAGCAGCCACACCGCGGGTCCTGACAGGTCATCTACATGGACCCGGAACACCGGGGAGCTGTTTTTT. Translation gives CASSHTAGPDRSSTWTRNTGELFF.

The rearrangement uses TRBV2 and TRBJ1-1, with unresolved D. Germline CDR1 and CDR2: SNHLY and FYNNEI. The CDR3 covers 11 residues. V was cut by 8 bases and J by 1 base, with 5 bases left in between. DNA of the CDR3: TGTGCCAGCGAGGGGAACACTGAAGCTTTCTTT. This translates into CASEGNTEAFF.

This chain uses TRBV5-1 with TRBJ2-1; no clear D. V was cut by 0 bases and J by 4 bases, with 5 bases left in between. This CDR3 contains 13 residues. Germline V gene data show CDR1 as SGHRS and CDR2 as YFSETQ. CDR3 coding DNA: TGCGCCAGCAGCTTGGCACGGTACAATGAGCAGTTCTTC. Its protein is CASSLARYNEQFF.

The chain links TRBV7-2 to TRBJ2-7; possible D gene TRBD1, 6 bases. The CDR3 covers 14 residues. V lost 6 bases, J lost 3 bases, and 15 bases lay in between. Germline CDR1 and CDR2: SGHTA and FQGNSA. The CDR3 loop is CASRNRVAGYEQYF. In nucleotides, the CDR3 is TGTGCCAGCAGAAACAGGGTTGCGGGCTACGAGCAGTACTTC.

The CDR3 loop reads CASSPSAGTRDTQYF. CDR3 nucleotides: TGTGCCAGCAGTCCCTCCGCGGGGACCCGGGATACGCAGTATTTT. The chain is built from TRBV11-3 and TRBJ2-3; D is perhaps TRBD2 (6 bases). The CDR3 has 15 residues. Germline V gene lookup returns CDR1 SGHNT and CDR2 YENEEA. The germline V and J ends were trimmed by 6 bases and 6 bases, with 19 bases remaining between them.

On this clone itself: Other DNA sequences in the sample encode the same CDR3. The rearrangement uses TRBV7-9 and TRBJ1-1, with 8 bases lining up with TRBD1. Per germline, CDR1 SEHNR and CDR2 FQNEAQ (reference sequence). With 5 bases clipped from V and 2 bases from J, the junction kept 4 bases outside the gene matches. CDR3 length equals 14 residues. CDR3 region: CASSLQGANTEAFF. CDR3 coding DNA: TGTGCCAGCAGCCTCCAGGGGGCAAACACTGAAGCTTTCTTT.